This entry lists 16 T cell receptor beta chains sequenced from one sample in a study of metastatic and nonmetastatic thyroid tumors. Each patient came to thyroid surgery without any prior treatment (of any kind). Via MiXCR, TCRdb re-called the PCR reads. The sample shows tens of thousands of clones, under 30% of them seen only once. Sequencing used blood. The receptors stem from a male donor with papillary thyroid cancer or a benign thyroid nodule (not recorded which). Some clones in this sample may be carry-over from other donors' samples.

V and J are TRBV6-1 and TRBJ2-2; unclear D gene. V was clipped by 2 bases and J by 6 bases, with 7 bases between them. Germline V gives CDR1 MNHNS, CDR2 SASEGT. The CDR3 runs to 13 residues. CDR3 loop: CASSEPPSGELFF. The CDR3 bases are TGTGCCAGCAGTGAACCCCCCTCCGGGGAGCTGTTTTTT.

V is TRBV28 and J is TRBJ2-7; tentatively, D is TRBD2 (6 bases). The ends were cut back, 6 bases at V and 6 bases at J, with 12 bases in the middle. The CDR3 length is 12 residues. Germline V CDR1 and CDR2: MDHEN, SYDVKM. DNA for the CDR3: TGTGCCAGCAGCGTAAGGAGGGCCGAGCAGTACTTC. Translation: CASSVRRAEQYF.

The V call is TRBV27, the J call TRBJ2-7; D is ambiguous. CDR1 is MNHEY and CDR2 is SMNVEV in the germline V gene (reference sequence). V gave up 6 bases and J gave up 5 bases, with 11 bases separating them. CDR3 length: 12 amino acids. Written as DNA, the CDR3 is TGTGCCAGCAGCCACAGTCGAAACGAGCAGTACTTC. Protein: CASSHSRNEQYF.

For this clone: Sequence at one end of the junction differs from germline and may be a read error. The rearrangement joins TRBV5-1 to TRBJ2-5; 14 nucleotides align to TRBD2. In germline, CDR1 is SGHRS, CDR2 YFSETQ. This CDR3 spans 16 amino acids. Here the CDR3 reads CANSTGTSGSQETQYF. In nucleotides, the CDR3 is TGCGCCAACAGCACCGGGACTAGCGGGAGTCAAGAGACCCAGTACTTC.

This clone was seen at least ten times. The J gene is TRBJ1-6, the V gene TRBV7-6; 10 nucleotides line up with TRBD1. There are 17 residues in the CDR3. Germline V gene data show CDR1 as SGHVS and CDR2 as FNYEAQ. V lost 5 bases to trimming and J lost 6 bases; unmatched junction nucleotides: 10. CDR3 DNA sequence: TGTGCCAGCAGCCCAACTACCGGGACAGGGGCTAATTCACCCCTCCACTTT. Translation gives CASSPTTGTGANSPLHF.

This clone showed up many times. This chain links TRBV20-1 with TRBJ1-5, with D tentatively TRBD1 (6 bases). Trimming left V 2 bases short and J 4 bases short, with 9 bases between. The CDR3 totals 13 residues. CDR1 and CDR2 from the germline V gene are DFQATT and SNEGSKA (reference sequence). CDR3 in amino acids: CSARSTGNQPQHF. CDR3 nucleotide sequence: TGCAGTGCTAGAAGTACAGGGAATCAGCCCCAGCATTTT.

This clone was detected only a few times. The chain employs TRBV12-3 or TRBV12-4 and TRBJ1-1, with no clear D. V was clipped by 3 bases and J by 0 bases, with 5 bases between them. This CDR3 has 13 amino acids. The CDR3 sequence: CASSFPLNTEAFF. CDR3 DNA: TGTGCCAGCAGTTTCCCCTTGAACACTGAAGCTTTCTTT.

By proportion, this clone is medium-sized. The V gene is TRBV6-1, the J gene TRBJ2-7; D possibly corresponds to TRBD2 (5 bases). CDR1 and CDR2 from the germline V gene are MNHNS and SASEGT. The CDR3 has 12 amino acids. V lost 5 bases and J 6 bases, leaving 11 bases between the germline ends. The CDR3, as DNA: TGTGCCAGCAGTAAACTAGTGGGCGAGCAGTACTTC. Translated, it gives CASSKLVGEQYF.

This clone was seen more than once but under ten times. The genes are TRBV20-1 and TRBJ1-2, with TRBD1 identical over 7 bases. The CDR3 totals 13 residues. The J segment lost 5 bases and the V segment lost 5 bases, leaving 8 bases of the junction unmatched. Germline V gene data show CDR1 as DFQATT and CDR2 as SNEGSKA (reference sequence). CDR3 coding DNA: TGCAGTGCTTTGATAGGGGGCAGTTATGGCTACACCTTC. This gives the protein CSALIGGSYGYTF.

The CDR3 region is CASNESGHRTEAFF. The CDR3 coding sequence is TGTGCCAGCAATGAGTCAGGGCATAGGACTGAAGCTTTCTTT. This chain uses TRBV6-1 with TRBJ1-1; D might be TRBD1 (5 bases). The CDR3 has 14 residues. With 7 bases removed from V and 5 bases from J, the gap between germline ends came to 17 bases. Germline CDR1 reads MNHNS; CDR2 reads SASEGT.

This clone has just a few counts. The V and J genes are TRBV27 and TRBJ2-2; D is unclear. V was trimmed by 4 bases and J by 2 bases, leaving 8 bases between them. The CDR3 has 14 residues. Germline V gives CDR1 MNHEY, CDR2 SMNVEV (reference sequence). The CDR3 coding sequence is TGTGCCAGCAGTTGGGCAGCCAACACCGGGGAGCTGTTTTTT. Amino acid sequence: CASSWAANTGELFF.

The sample holds a few counts of this clone. This chain joins TRBV2 and TRBJ2-7; 7 positions match TRBD1. V was clipped by 3 bases and J by 11 bases; unmatched bases: 7. Germline values: CDR1 SNHLY, CDR2 FYNNEI. The CDR3 spans 12 residues. The CDR3 nucleotides read TGTGCCAGCAGTGAGGCCGGGACAGTTGAGTACTTC. Its protein product is CASSEAGTVEYF.

The V call is TRBV12-3 or TRBV12-4, the J call TRBJ2-7; 8 nucleotides agree with TRBD1. CDR3 size: 12 residues. J lost 10 bases, V lost 6 bases, and 8 bases had no gene match. DNA for the CDR3: TGTGCCAGCAGCCTACAGGGGGTTGATCAGTACTTC. This gives the protein CASSLQGVDQYF.

This clone was seen repeatedly, ten times or more. The chain couples TRBV19 to TRBJ1-4; 11 bases are shared with TRBD1. The CDR3 is 14 residues long. Germline trimming cut 6 bases from V and 8 bases from J; bases unmatched to any gene: 5. The V gene's germline CDR1 is LNHDA and CDR2 SQIVND (reference sequence). CDR3 sequence (DNA): TGTGCCAGTAGAAAGGACAGGGGGCGCGAAAAACTGTTTTTT. Its translation is CASRKDRGREKLFF.

This clone was recorded many times. The DNA for the CDR3 is TGTGCCATCAGTGAGTCGGCACGAGGCGAGCAGTACTTC. Translation gives CAISESARGEQYF. The V gene is TRBV10-3, the J gene TRBJ2-7; D not certain. Trimming took off 0 bases at V and 6 bases at J, with 9 bases between the two ends. The CDR3 runs to 13 residues. Looked up from germline, CDR1 is ENHRY and CDR2 is SYGVKD.

The chain uses TRBV2 and TRBJ2-7; 8 positions agree with TRBD2. CDR3 length: 14 amino acids. The germline CDR1 and CDR2 sequences are SNHLY and FYNNEI. Trimming at V came to 7 bases and at J to 4 bases, leaving 9 bases not matched to a gene. CDR3 amino acids: CASNPGGLGYEQYF. CDR3 in DNA: TGTGCCAGCAATCCTGGGGGACTAGGGTACGAGCAGTACTTC.